Listed here are 24 T cell receptor beta chains from one sample, sequenced in a study of OX40 agonist ivuxolimab in advanced cancers. Assay: immunoSEQ multiplex PCR; the TCRdb copy retains only in-frame clones and omits some. The profile covers under 70,000 clones, with roughly 85% appearing a single time and 8% to 10% taken by the ten largest. The input for sequencing was CD4+ or CD8+ T cells sorted from blood, taken in a trial of the OX40 agonist ivuxolimab. Receptors were obtained from an adult with an advanced solid tumor such as melanoma, head and neck, liver or kidney cancer.

The chain couples TRBV5-1 to TRBJ2-3; 7 nucleotides align to TRBD1. Germline V gene data show CDR1 as SGHRS and CDR2 as YFSETQ. Losses at the gene ends were 2 bases for V and 2 bases for J; bases not matched to a gene: 2. The CDR3 covers 14 residues. The CDR3 is CASSFTGDTDTQYF. For the CDR3, the DNA is TGCGCCAGCAGCTTTACAGGGGACACAGATACGCAGTATTTT. Variable domain in full (rest from reference TRBV5-1 and TRBJ2-3): KAGVTQTPRYLIKTRGQQVTLSCSPISGHRSVSWYQQTPGQGLQFLFEYFSETQRNKGNFPGRFSGRQFSNSRSEMNVSTLELGDSALYLCASSFTGDTDTQYFGPGTRLTVL.

The gene calls are TRBV5-1 and TRBJ1-3; D is unclear. Trimming shortened V by 4 bases and J by 2 bases, and 7 bases separated the two germline ends. This CDR3 has 13 residues. Germline assignment: CDR1 SGHRS and CDR2 YFSETQ. The CDR3 loop is CASSPTTGNTIYF. CDR3 nucleotides: TGCGCCAGCAGCCCCACAACTGGAAACACCATATATTTT.

V and J are TRBV11-2 and TRBJ1-1; D is ambiguous. This CDR3 contains 14 residues. Per germline, CDR1 SGHAT and CDR2 FQNNGV. Deletions cut 5 bases from V and 8 bases from J, with 18 bases between. DNA of the CDR3: TGTGCCAGCAGCAGCGAAACGGTGCGGTCCGAAGCTTTCTTT. Its translation: CASSSETVRSEAFF. Looking up the rest from reference TRBV11-2 and TRBJ1-1 gives the full variable domain: EAGVAQSPRYKIIEKRQSVAFWCNPISGHATLYWYQQILGQGPKLLIQFQNNGVVDDSQLPKDRFSAERLKGVDSTLKIQPAKLEDSAVYLCASSSETVRSEAFFGQGTRLTVV.

The chain has TRBV29-1 and TRBJ2-3; D remains ambiguous. This CDR3 spans 12 amino acids. V was shortened by 3 bases and J by 7 bases, with 11 bases between the two germline ends. Germline V CDR1 and CDR2: SQVTM, ANQGSEA. CDR3 sequence (DNA): TGCAGCGTTGACGAGTCCTTATATACGCAGTATTTT. This encodes CSVDESLYTQYF.

The table lists this clone with a few counts. The V and J genes are TRBV28 and TRBJ1-2, with 9 bases lining up with TRBD1. The trim removed 6 bases at V and 5 bases at J, leaving 4 bases unmatched. Germline V gene data show CDR1 as MDHEN and CDR2 as SYDVKM. The CDR3 length is 13 residues. CDR3 in DNA: TGTGCCAGCAGGGTACAGGGGGCGTATGGCTACACCTTC. Translated: CASRVQGAYGYTF.

V gene TRBV19 combines with J gene TRBJ2-5; possibly TRBD2 for D (5 bases). The CDR3 loop spans 15 amino acids. Germline V CDR1 and CDR2: LNHDA, SQIVND (reference sequence). V was pared by 3 bases and J by 4 bases, with 15 bases between. The DNA for the CDR3 is TGTGCCAGTAGTATGATCGATACTAGAGGAGAGACCCAGTACTTC. Protein product: CASSMIDTRGETQYF.

This clone was counted ten times or more. The gene calls are TRBV5-1 and TRBJ2-1; 8 nucleotides match TRBD1. This CDR3 has 16 amino acids. With V trimmed by 0 bases and J by 6 bases, 8 bases remained unmatched. Germline-derived CDR1 and CDR2 are SGHRS and YFSETQ. The CDR3 DNA sequence: TGCGCCAGCAGCTTGGCGTCGGGACAGGTGACCAATGAGCAGTTCTTC. This encodes CASSLASGQVTNEQFF. The variable domain in full, completed from reference TRBV5-1 and TRBJ2-1, reads KAGVTQTPRYLIKTRGQQVTLSCSPISGHRSVSWYQQTPGQGLQFLFEYFSETQRNKGNFPGRFSGRQFSNSRSEMNVSTLELGDSALYLCASSLASGQVTNEQFFGPGTRLTVL.

This rearrangement joins TRBV6-1 to TRBJ2-4; D is unresolved. This CDR3 region has 15 residues. Germline-derived CDR1 and CDR2 are MNHNS and SASEGT. The ends were cut back, 4 bases at V and 0 bases at J, with 10 bases in the middle. CDR3 protein: CASSGDSRAKNIQYF. The CDR3 bases are TGTGCCAGCAGTGGTGACTCCCGAGCCAAAAACATTCAGTACTTC.

The rearrangement joins TRBV7-8 to TRBJ2-5; 10 nucleotides align to TRBD2. CDR1 SGHVS and CDR2 FQNEAQ come from the germline V gene. J lost 7 bases, V lost 3 bases, and 11 bases had no gene match. The CDR3 consists of 16 residues. The CDR3, as DNA: TGTGCCAGCAGCTTCGGGACTAGCGTAAACTTTGGGACCCAGTACTTC. It specifies CASSFGTSVNFGTQYF.

The rearrangement joins TRBV7-9 to TRBJ1-6, with D possibly TRBD1 on 6 matching bases. This CDR3 is built from 15 residues. The V and J ends lost 5 bases and 5 bases respectively, with 13 bases between them. Germline V gene sequence: CDR1 SEHNR, CDR2 FQNEAQ (reference sequence). This chain's CDR3 is CASSLQGGDNSPLHF. The CDR3 DNA is TGTGCCAGCAGCCTACAGGGAGGGGATAATTCACCCCTCCACTTT.

The chain is built from TRBV6-5 and TRBJ2-2; the D is unclear. V dropped 5 bases and J dropped 6 bases, with 13 bases sitting between them. CDR1 is MNHEY, CDR2 SVGAGI, per germline. The CDR3 has 14 amino acids. The CDR3 DNA reads as TGTGCCAGCAGTAGGACCGAGGTACCCGGGGAGCTGTTTTTT. This encodes CASSRTEVPGELFF.

The V gene is TRBV15, the J gene TRBJ2-3, with D possibly being TRBD1 or TRBD2 (6 bases each). Germline V gene data show CDR1 as LNHNV and CDR2 as YYDKDF (reference sequence). This CDR3 spans 17 amino acids. V was clipped by 5 bases and J by 0 bases, with 18 bases between them. DNA of the CDR3: TGTGCCACCAGCTGGGGGGCCTTTCCATCTAGCACAGATACGCAGTATTTT. It specifies CATSWGAFPSSTDTQYF.

The gene calls are TRBV7-2 and TRBJ1-1; D is undetermined. Germline lookup yields CDR1 SGHTA and CDR2 FQGNSA. The CDR3 loop spans 13 amino acids. V was cut by 2 bases and J by 1 base, with 5 bases left in between. The CDR3 here is CASSLQANTEAFF. CDR3 sequence (DNA): TGTGCCAGCAGCTTACAGGCGAACACTGAAGCTTTCTTT.

V gene TRBV27 combines with J gene TRBJ1-3, with 8 bases lining up with TRBD1. Germline loops: CDR1 MNHEY, CDR2 SMNVEV (reference sequence). The CDR3 is made up of 15 amino acids. The J segment lost 3 bases and the V segment lost 3 bases, leaving 4 bases of the junction unmatched. CDR3 nucleotide sequence: TGTGCCAGCAGTTTGGGGACAGGTATTGGAAACACCATATATTTT. As protein: CASSLGTGIGNTIYF.

In regard to this clone: A read error may account for a junction end that differs from germline. The V call is TRBV7-7, the J call TRBJ2-2, with D possibly TRBD1 on 6 matching bases. This CDR3 comprises 15 residues. From germline, CDR1 is SSHAT and CDR2 FNYEAQ (reference sequence). In DNA form, the CDR3 reads TGTGCTAGCAGCGCCACAGGGACGGGTACCGGGGAGCTGTTTTTT. Translated, it gives CASSATGTGTGELFF.

This chain connects TRBV30 to TRBJ1-5; TRBD1 agrees at 9 bases. Unmatched junction bases numbered 4, after V lost 0 bases and J lost 4 bases. The CDR3 totals 15 residues. The germline V gene encodes CDR1 GTSNPN and CDR2 SVGIG (reference sequence). As DNA, the CDR3 is TGTGCCTGGAGTGTACGAGGGACAGGGAATCAGCCCCAGCATTTT. Translating it yields CAWSVRGTGNQPQHF.

The chain employs TRBV10-3 and TRBJ2-2, with no clear D. V was shortened by 6 bases and J by 5 bases, with 13 bases between the two germline ends. The germline V gene has CDR1 ENHRY and CDR2 SYGVKD. There are 14 residues in the CDR3. Here the CDR3 reads CAISLRAETGELFF. The CDR3, as DNA: TGTGCCATCAGCCTTCGTGCAGAGACCGGGGAGCTGTTTTTT.

The chain's CDR3 is CASSLTGNTEAFF. DNA for the CDR3: TGCGCCAGCAGTTTGACAGGGAACACTGAAGCTTTCTTT. The chain uses TRBV10-2 and TRBJ1-1; weak D call: TRBD1 (6 bases). The CDR3 loop spans 13 amino acids. V dropped 5 bases and J dropped 1 base, with 8 bases sitting between them. The germline V gene encodes CDR1 WSHSY and CDR2 SAAADI.

The CDR3 nucleotides are TGTGCCAGCAGCCTACTAGCGGGGGGAGAAGAGACCCAGTACTTC. Translated, it gives CASSLLAGGEETQYF. The chain couples TRBV5-4 to TRBJ2-5, with 12 bases that match TRBD2. CDR3 size: 15 residues. J lost 3 bases, V lost 4 bases, and 4 bases had no gene match. Looked up from germline, CDR1 is SGHNT and CDR2 is YYREEE (reference sequence).

The chain joins TRBV18 to TRBJ1-5, with D hard to call. V lost 6 bases and J 4 bases, leaving 16 bases between the germline ends. The CDR3 totals 15 residues. The V gene's germline CDR1 is KGHSH and CDR2 LQKENI. CDR3 residues: CASSKENGKNQPQHF. CDR3 bases: TGTGCCAGCTCGAAAGAGAACGGAAAAAATCAGCCCCAGCATTTT.

The chain is built from TRBV28 and TRBJ1-2; D is possibly TRBD1 (5 bases). From germline, CDR1 is MDHEN and CDR2 SYDVKM. Trimming shortened V by 2 bases and J by 3 bases, and 10 bases separated the two germline ends. The CDR3 loop spans 14 amino acids. CDR3 sequence: CASSLGAAYYGYTF. CDR3 nucleotide sequence: TGTGCCAGCAGTTTAGGGGCGGCTTACTATGGCTACACCTTC.

This chain uses TRBV4-2 with TRBJ1-3; weak D call: TRBD1 (6 bases). Trimming removed 2 bases from V and 0 bases from J, with 14 bases in between. This CDR3 spans 17 amino acids. In germline, CDR1 is LGHNA, CDR2 YNFKEQ. DNA of the CDR3: TGTGCCAGCAGCCAAAGCGGAGGGGGGATCTCTGGAAACACCATATATTTT. Its translation: CASSQSGGGISGNTIYF.

This clone was seen a single time. The chain has TRBV29-1 and TRBJ1-2; no clear D. CDR1 and CDR2 (germline): SQVTM, ANQGSEA. V was cut by 6 bases and J by 7 bases, with 15 bases left in between. CDR3 size: 12 residues. The CDR3 protein is CSVKDNSFGYTF. In DNA, the CDR3 is TGCAGCGTGAAAGACAACTCATTTGGCTACACCTTC.

The chain is built from TRBV11-2 and TRBJ1-1, with TRBD1 as a possible D gene (5 bases). Between the trimmed V and J ends, which lost 4 bases and 4 bases, there was a span of 13 bases. CDR3 size: 14 residues. The V gene's germline CDR1 is SGHAT and CDR2 FQNNGV. CDR3: CASSSGSRGTEAFF. The CDR3 nucleotides are TGTGCCAGCAGCTCAGGGTCTCGAGGCACTGAAGCTTTCTTT.